These 14 T cell receptor beta chains were all obtained from the same sample, sequenced in a study of T cells in Graves' hyperthyroidism and ophthalmopathy. The investigators amplified TCR beta CDR3 regions from RNA transcripts. The HTBI set primed first-round TCR CDR3 RT-PCR. A single record per CDR3 protein comes from TCRdb applying MiXCR to the multiplex PCR reads. The sample lists hundreds of thousands of distinct CDR3 sequences, 20% occurring once. Sequenced material: blood. These receptor sequences come from a middle-aged man with Graves' ophthalmopathy.

This clonotype was counted only a few times. The chain links TRBV3-1 to TRBJ1-1; tentatively, D is TRBD1 (5 bases). The V end was cut by 4 bases, the J end by 4 bases, with 19 bases between. The CDR3 extends over 16 amino acids. Looked up from germline, CDR1 is LGHDT and CDR2 is YNNKEL (reference sequence). CDR3 nucleotides: TGTGCCAGCAGCCCTAACTCCAGGGCTGGGCCCACTGAAGCTTTCTTT. Encoded protein: CASSPNSRAGPTEAFF.

The chain employs TRBV7-8 and TRBJ2-5; 7 positions agree with TRBD1. The ends lost 7 bases at V and 0 bases at J; junction bases unmatched: 8. Germline V gives CDR1 SGHVS, CDR2 FQNEAQ. The length of the CDR3 is 15 residues. The CDR3 here is CASNRDRANQETQYF. The CDR3, as DNA: TGTGCCAGCAACCGCGACAGGGCCAACCAAGAGACCCAGTACTTC.

The CDR3, as DNA: TGTGCCAGCAGTTACTCGAAGGGGAGGTCCGGGGCCAACGTCCTGACTTTC. Translation gives CASSYSKGRSGANVLTF. The chain couples TRBV6-2 or TRBV6-3 to TRBJ2-6; the D gene is possibly TRBD2 (6 bases). Trimming cost V 0 bases and J 4 bases, with 13 bases left between them. CDR1 is MNHEY, CDR2 SVGEGT, per germline. The CDR3 runs to 17 residues.

Ten or more counts support this clonotype. The chain has TRBV2 and TRBJ2-5; no clear D. The ends were cut back, 1 base at V and 5 bases at J, with 2 bases in the middle. CDR1 is SNHLY and CDR2 is FYNNEI in the germline V gene. The CDR3 runs to 11 residues. The CDR3 region is CASSEGETQYF. The CDR3 DNA follows: TGTGCCAGCAGTGAAGGGGAGACCCAGTACTTC.

This clonotype has more than one count but fewer than ten. CDR3 bases: TGTGCCAGCTCACCAGGGACAGGGAGCGCCGGGGAGCTGTTTTTT. Amino acids: CASSPGTGSAGELFF. This chain connects TRBV18 to TRBJ2-2, with 9 bases matching TRBD1. V was pared by 2 bases and J by 6 bases, with 4 bases of the junction left unmatched. This CDR3 has 15 amino acids. Per the germline V gene, CDR1 is KGHSH and CDR2 is LQKENI. The variable domain in full, with the rest retrieved from reference TRBV18 and TRBJ2-2, is NAGVMQNPRHLVRRRGQEARLRCSPMKGHSHVYWYRQLPEEGLKFMVYLQKENIIDESGMPKERFSAEFPKEGPSILRIQQVVRGDSAAYFCASSPGTGSAGELFFGEGSRLTVL.

This clonotype occurred many times. V gene TRBV3-1 combines with J gene TRBJ1-2; no reliable D call. The germline V gene encodes CDR1 LGHDT and CDR2 YNNKEL (reference sequence). The germline V and J ends were trimmed by 1 base and 6 bases, with 6 bases remaining between them. CDR3 length: 12 amino acids. In DNA form, the CDR3 reads TGTGCCAGCAGCCAAGGCAAGAATGGCTACACCTTC. It codes for CASSQGKNGYTF.

The gene calls are TRBV28 and TRBJ2-5; 10 bases line up with TRBD2. This CDR3 spans 16 amino acids. V lost 4 bases to trimming and J lost 4 bases; unmatched junction nucleotides: 9. The V gene's germline CDR1 is MDHEN and CDR2 SYDVKM. The CDR3 DNA is TGTGCCAGCAGTTCCTCTAGCGGGAGAGGTCGAGAGACCCAGTACTTC. Translating gives CASSSSSGRGRETQYF.

The V gene is TRBV3-1, the J gene TRBJ2-1; perhaps TRBD1 as D (5 bases). The CDR3 runs 13 residues. Between the trimmed V and J ends, which lost 4 bases and 8 bases, there was a span of 12 bases. Per the germline V gene, CDR1 is LGHDT and CDR2 is YNNKEL (reference sequence). The CDR3 region is CASSPWTTDEQFF. The CDR3 nucleotides read TGTGCCAGCAGCCCCTGGACAACCGATGAGCAGTTCTTC.

This clonotype was picked up many times. V usage is TRBV11-2 and J usage is TRBJ2-5, with TRBD2 matching 8 bases. From germline, CDR1 is SGHAT and CDR2 FQNNGV. Trimming at V came to 1 base and at J to 1 base, leaving 11 bases not matched to a gene. CDR3 length: 18 amino acids. The CDR3 coding sequence is TGTGCCAGCAGCTTAGTAGGGGGTAGCGGGGTTCCCCAAGAGACCCAGTACTTC. Translation: CASSLVGGSGVPQETQYF.

This clonotype was recorded many times. The rearrangement links TRBV12-3 or TRBV12-4 to TRBJ2-7; no reliable D call. The CDR3 sequence is 13 residues long. V was pared by 0 bases and J by 7 bases, with 10 bases between. Here the CDR3 DNA reads TGTGCCAGCAGTTTAGCTGGGGTGTGGGAGCAGTACTTC. Translation gives CASSLAGVWEQYF.

This clonotype was picked up many times. The V call is TRBV29-1, the J call TRBJ2-6; D is uncertain. V was pared by 4 bases and J by 0 bases, with 10 bases between. This CDR3 contains 15 residues. Per germline, CDR1 SQVTM and CDR2 ANQGSEA. CDR3 in amino acids: CSVGTANSGANVLTF. The CDR3 DNA reads TGCAGCGTTGGAACAGCGAACTCTGGGGCCAACGTCCTGACTTTC. The full variable domain, in which reference TRBV29-1 and TRBJ2-6 provide the parts outside the CDR3, is SAVISQKPSRDICQRGTSLTIQCQVDSQVTMMFWYRQQPGQSLTLIATANQGSEATYESGFVIDKFPISRPNLTFSTLTVSNMSPEDSSIYLCSVGTANSGANVLTFGAGSRLTVL.

A note on this clonotype: Compared with germline, one end of the junction differs, possibly owing to a read error. V and J are TRBV11-3 and TRBJ2-1; no firm D call. The V gene's germline CDR1 is SGHNT and CDR2 YENEEA. The CDR3 extends over 13 amino acids. CDR3 bases: TGTGTCAGCAGCTTACGGTCCGAGTATGGGCAGTTCTTC. Its protein is CVSSLRSEYGQFF.

At least ten counts were recorded for this clonotype. This chain joins TRBV9 and TRBJ2-1, with D uncertain. The CDR3 is made up of 16 amino acids. With 4 bases removed from V and 5 bases from J, the gap between germline ends came to 19 bases. Germline-derived CDR1 and CDR2 are SGDLS and YYNGEE. The CDR3 protein is CASSPEDGGPNNEQFF. The CDR3 DNA reads TGTGCCAGCAGCCCCGAAGACGGCGGTCCCAACAATGAGCAGTTCTTC.

This clonotype was observed at least ten times. The chain joins TRBV2 to TRBJ2-3; 9 bases fit TRBD2. J gave up 1 base and V 2 bases, and 1 base lay outside the gene matches. The CDR3 contains 15 residues. Germline CDR1 SNHLY, CDR2 FYNNEI. The DNA for the CDR3 is TGTGCCAGCAGTGAATTAGCGGGGGGCACAGATACGCAGTATTTT. It encodes CASSELAGGTDTQYF.